A selection of T cell receptor beta chains follows, all from one sample in a study of blood T cells in healthy people across ages. One entry per CDR3 protein, called by TCRdb with MiXCR from the 5' RACE reads. The sample yields 650,000 to 800,000 distinct CDR3 sequences, about 51% seen once. The sequencing sample was made of blood. The receptors were sampled from a woman aged 80 or over in good health. The CDR3 runs from the conserved cysteine through the conserved F or W. D genes are given only for firm matches. For some rows the clone size is stated as once, few or many, or as a class when expanded; others skip it.

V	D	J	size	DNA	CDR3
TRBV5-1	NA	TRBJ1-1	NA	TGCGCCAGCAGCTCGTTCCCGGGGGCGGACACTGAAGCTTTCTTT	CASSSFPGADTEAFF
TRBV9	NA	TRBJ2-2	many	TGTGCCAGCAGCGTAGACCCTAATCTGAACACCGGGGAGCTGTTTTTT	CASSVDPNLNTGELFF
TRBV6-5	TRBD1	TRBJ2-5	many	TGTGCCAGCAGTTACTCGACAGGGTGGTTCGAGACCCAGTACTTC	CASSYSTGWFETQYF
TRBV6-6	TRBD1	TRBJ2-7	NA	TGTGCCAGCAGTTACTCAGGGGGACAGGGGGCTGGCGAGCAGTACTTC	CASSYSGGQGAGEQYF
TRBV6-6	NA	TRBJ1-2	many	TGTGCCAGCAGCTGGACAGAGGACTATGGCTACACCTTC	CASSWTEDYGYTF
TRBV20-1	TRBD1	TRBJ2-7	once	TGCAGTGCTACTCGGACAGGGACCTACGAGCAGTACTTC	CSATRTGTYEQYF
TRBV4-1	TRBD1	TRBJ2-1	NA	TGCGCCAGCAGCCACGGGACAGGGTTTTTTTACAATGAGCAGTTCTTC	CASSHGTGFFYNEQFF
TRBV10-3	TRBD2	TRBJ2-1	many	TGTGCCATCAGTGAGACTAGCGGGACCTCCTACAATGAGCAGTTCTTC	CAISETSGTSYNEQFF
TRBV20-1	TRBD2	TRBJ2-1	many	TGCAGTGCGGTAGCGGGAGGTCCCTACAATGAGCAGTTCTTC	CSAVAGGPYNEQFF
TRBV20-1	TRBD2	TRBJ2-5	NA	TGCAGTGCTCACCCCGGGACTAGCCGGTACAATGAGCAGTACTTC	CSAHPGTSRYNEQYF
TRBV7-2	NA	TRBJ1-2	NA	TGTGCCAGCAGCCCCGGGGCAGGGATGAATGGCTACACCTTC	CASSPGAGMNGYTF
TRBV5-1	TRBD2	TRBJ2-3	NA	TGCGCCAGCAGCGCTGTACTAGCGGGAGTTGCAGATACGCAGTATTTT	CASSAVLAGVADTQYF
TRBV12-3/TRBV12-4	TRBD2	TRBJ2-5	once	TGTGCCAGCAGTTTCGAAGCGGGGGGCCTAGTAGGGACCCAGTACTTC	CASSFEAGGLVGTQYF
TRBV6-6	NA	TRBJ1-5	NA	TGTGCCAGCAGTGACGGGTTAGGCAATCAGCCCCAGCATTTT	CASSDGLGNQPQHF
TRBV6-5	NA	TRBJ2-3	NA	TGTGCCAGCAGTTACGCGCCTAGCACAGATACGCAGTATTTT	CASSYAPSTDTQYF
TRBV27	TRBD1	TRBJ1-5	NA	TGTGCCAGCATGGTGACCCGGACAGGTAGCAATCAGCCCCAGCATTTT	CASMVTRTGSNQPQHF
TRBV10-3	NA	TRBJ1-4	many	TGTGCCATCAGTGATCAGGCAGGACGGCGCCTAGGGGATGAAAAACTGTTTTTT	CAISDQAGRRLGDEKLFF
TRBV9	NA	TRBJ2-5	NA	TGTGCCAGCAGCGTAGCTATTGGGACCCAAGAGACCCAGTACTTC	CASSVAIGTQETQYF
TRBV21-1	NA	TRBJ1-3	NA	TGTGCCAGCAATCCCCGTTCCCGCGTCGGCACCATATATTTT	CASNPRSRVGTIYF
TRBV10-3	NA	TRBJ2-7	NA	TGTGCCATCAGTGAGCATAGTACGGGGACCTACGAGCAGTACTTC	CAISEHSTGTYEQYF
TRBV7-3	NA	TRBJ1-1	NA	TGTGCCAGCAGCCCAAGCCCGAACACTGAAGCTTTCTTT	CASSPSPNTEAFF
TRBV9	NA	TRBJ2-3	many	TGTGCCAGCAGCCCCCGGACCGACACAGATACGCAGTATTTT	CASSPRTDTDTQYF
TRBV20-1	TRBD2	TRBJ2-1	NA	TGCAGTGCTATCGCGGGAGCATCCGGGGTTGGGCAGTTCTTC	CSAIAGASGVGQFF
TRBV10-3	NA	TRBJ2-3	many	TGTGCCTCCGGCCGGGGGGCGGCCACAGATACGCAGTATTTT	CASGRGAATDTQYF
TRBV20-1	NA	TRBJ1-2	NA	TGCAGTGCCCCGCCGGGGACTAATGGCTACACCTTC	CSAPPGTNGYTF
TRBV6-1	TRBD1	TRBJ1-5	NA	TGTGCCAGCAGTGGGACAGGGATGTGGGGCAATCAGCCCCAGCATTTT	CASSGTGMWGNQPQHF
TRBV20-1	NA	TRBJ2-7	many	TGCAGTGCCAAAACGGGACTCCCCTACGAGCAGTACTTC	CSAKTGLPYEQYF
TRBV12-3/TRBV12-4	NA	TRBJ1-6	many	TGTGCCAGCAGTAACACGGGGGATTCACCCCTCCACTTT	CASSNTGDSPLHF
TRBV12-3/TRBV12-4	NA	TRBJ2-4	many	TGTGCCAGCAGTTTCGGCGGGACCCTAGCCAAAAACATTCAGTACTTC	CASSFGGTLAKNIQYF
TRBV29-1	NA	TRBJ1-2	many	TGCAGCGTTAGTGACAAGAACTATGGCTACACCTTC	CSVSDKNYGYTF
TRBV6-4	TRBD2	TRBJ2-3	NA	TGTGCCAGCAGTAGGGCTAGCGGGGCCCCGGATACGCAGTATTTT	CASSRASGAPDTQYF
TRBV28	NA	TRBJ1-3	NA	TGTGCCAGCAGTTCAACGGGGTGGGAACTCTCTGGAAACACCATATATTTT	CASSSTGWELSGNTIYF
TRBV12-3/TRBV12-4	TRBD2	TRBJ2-1	once	TGTGCCAGCAGTCGTACTAGCGGGGGGGCAGGGGAGCAGTTCTTC	CASSRTSGGAGEQFF
TRBV20-1	NA	TRBJ1-6	NA	TGCAGTGCTAGAGGAACGGAGAATTCACCCCTCCACTTT	CSARGTENSPLHF
TRBV12-3/TRBV12-4	TRBD1	TRBJ1-2	many	TGTGCCAGCAGTTTGGGGGACAGTGGCGGCTATGGCTACACCTTC	CASSLGDSGGYGYTF